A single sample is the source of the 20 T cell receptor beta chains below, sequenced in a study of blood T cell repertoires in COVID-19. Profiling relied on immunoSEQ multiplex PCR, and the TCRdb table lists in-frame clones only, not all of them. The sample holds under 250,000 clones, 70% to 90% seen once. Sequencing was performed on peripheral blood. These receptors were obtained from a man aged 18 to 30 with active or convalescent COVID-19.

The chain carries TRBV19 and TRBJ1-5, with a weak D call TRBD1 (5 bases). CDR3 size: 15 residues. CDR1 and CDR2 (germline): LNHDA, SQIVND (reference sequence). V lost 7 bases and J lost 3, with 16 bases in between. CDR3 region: CASTHGQGFNQPQHF. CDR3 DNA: TGTGCCAGTACCCATGGTCAGGGCTTCAATCAGCCCCAGCATTTT.

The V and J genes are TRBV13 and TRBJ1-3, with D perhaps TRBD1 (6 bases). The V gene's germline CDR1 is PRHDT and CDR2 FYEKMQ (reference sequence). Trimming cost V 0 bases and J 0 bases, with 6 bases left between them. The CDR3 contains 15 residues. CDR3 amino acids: CASSLGGGSGNTIYF. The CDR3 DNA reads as TGTGCCAGCAGCTTAGGAGGGGGCTCTGGAAACACCATATATTTT.

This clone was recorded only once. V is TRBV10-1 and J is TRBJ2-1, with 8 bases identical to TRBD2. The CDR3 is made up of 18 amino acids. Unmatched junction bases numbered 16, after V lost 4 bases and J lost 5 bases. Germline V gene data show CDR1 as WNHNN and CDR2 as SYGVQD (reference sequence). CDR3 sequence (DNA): TGCGCCAGCAGTGCAGGGGCGGGGGGCCTTTTCGGACACAATGAGCAGTTCTTC. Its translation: CASSAGAGGLFGHNEQFF.

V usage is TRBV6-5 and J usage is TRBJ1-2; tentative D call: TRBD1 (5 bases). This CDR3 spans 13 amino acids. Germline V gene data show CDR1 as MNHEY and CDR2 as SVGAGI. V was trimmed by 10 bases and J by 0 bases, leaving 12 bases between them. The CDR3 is CATGGRANYGYTF. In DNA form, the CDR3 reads TGTGCCACCGGGGGTCGGGCTAACTATGGCTACACCTTC.

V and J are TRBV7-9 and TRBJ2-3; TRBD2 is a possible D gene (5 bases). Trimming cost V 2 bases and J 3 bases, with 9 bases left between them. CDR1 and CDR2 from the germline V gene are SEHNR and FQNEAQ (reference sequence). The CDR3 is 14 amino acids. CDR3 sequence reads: CASSLNPGTDTQYF. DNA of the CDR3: TGTGCCAGCAGCTTAAATCCGGGGACAGATACGCAGTATTTT.

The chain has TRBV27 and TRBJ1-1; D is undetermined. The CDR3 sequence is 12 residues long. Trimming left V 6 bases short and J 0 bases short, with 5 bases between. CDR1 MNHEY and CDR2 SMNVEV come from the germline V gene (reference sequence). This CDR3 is CASRRMNTEAFF. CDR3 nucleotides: TGTGCCAGCAGGAGAATGAACACTGAAGCTTTCTTT.

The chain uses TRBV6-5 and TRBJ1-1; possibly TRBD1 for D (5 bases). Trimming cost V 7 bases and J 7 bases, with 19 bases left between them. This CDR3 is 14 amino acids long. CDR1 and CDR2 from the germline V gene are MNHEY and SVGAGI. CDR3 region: CASTPGGYRDEAFF. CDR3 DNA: TGTGCCAGCACCCCTGGGGGGTATCGGGATGAAGCTTTCTTT.

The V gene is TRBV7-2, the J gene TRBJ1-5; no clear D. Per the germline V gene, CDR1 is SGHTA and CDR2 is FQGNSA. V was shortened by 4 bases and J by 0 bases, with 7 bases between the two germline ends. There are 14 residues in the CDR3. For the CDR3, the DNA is TGTGCCAGCAGCTCCTTGTATAGCAATCAGCCCCAGCATTTT. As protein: CASSSLYSNQPQHF.

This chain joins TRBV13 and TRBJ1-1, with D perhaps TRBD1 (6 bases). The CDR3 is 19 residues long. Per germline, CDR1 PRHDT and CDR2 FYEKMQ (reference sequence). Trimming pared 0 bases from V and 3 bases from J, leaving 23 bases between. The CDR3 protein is CASSLGGGLRDRLDTEAFF. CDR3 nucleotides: TGTGCCAGCAGCTTAGGCGGGGGGCTTCGGGATAGATTGGACACTGAAGCTTTCTTT.

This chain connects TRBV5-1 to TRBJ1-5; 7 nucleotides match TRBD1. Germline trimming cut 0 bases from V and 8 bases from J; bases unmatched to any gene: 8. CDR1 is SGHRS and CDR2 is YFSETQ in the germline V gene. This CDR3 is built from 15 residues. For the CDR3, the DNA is TGCGCCAGCAGCTTGGGGGACAGTCGTTGGGAGCCCCAGCATTTT. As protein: CASSLGDSRWEPQHF.

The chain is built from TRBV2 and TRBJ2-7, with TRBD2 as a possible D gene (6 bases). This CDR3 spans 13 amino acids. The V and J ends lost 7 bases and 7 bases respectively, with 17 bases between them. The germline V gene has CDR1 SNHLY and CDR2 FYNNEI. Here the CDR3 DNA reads TGTGCCAGCAAGGGACTGAGGGTTGGGGAGCAGTACTTC. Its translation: CASKGLRVGEQYF.

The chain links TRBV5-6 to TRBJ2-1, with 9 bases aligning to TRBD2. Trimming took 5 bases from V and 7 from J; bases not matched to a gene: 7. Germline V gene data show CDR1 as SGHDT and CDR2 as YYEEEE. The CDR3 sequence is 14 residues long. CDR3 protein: CASSSGSRSNEQFF. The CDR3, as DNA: TGTGCCAGCAGTAGCGGGAGCAGGTCGAATGAGCAGTTCTTC. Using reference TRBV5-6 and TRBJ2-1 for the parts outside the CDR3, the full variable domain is DAGVTQSPTHLIKTRGQQVTLRCSPKSGHDTVSWYQQALGQGPQFIFQYYEEEERQRGNFPDRFSGHQFPNYSSELNVNALLLGDSALYLCASSSGSRSNEQFFGPGTRLTVL.

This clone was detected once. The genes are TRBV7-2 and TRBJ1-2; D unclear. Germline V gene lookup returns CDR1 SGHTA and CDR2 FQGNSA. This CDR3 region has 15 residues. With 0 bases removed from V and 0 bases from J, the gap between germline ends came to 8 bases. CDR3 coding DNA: TGTGCCAGCAGCTTAGCGATGGCAGCTAACTATGGCTACACCTTC. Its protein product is CASSLAMAANYGYTF.

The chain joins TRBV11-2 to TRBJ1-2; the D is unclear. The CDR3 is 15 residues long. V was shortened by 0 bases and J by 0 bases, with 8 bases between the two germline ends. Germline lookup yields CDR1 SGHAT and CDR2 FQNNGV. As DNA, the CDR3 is TGTGCCAGCAGCTTAGAGGCAGCGCCTAACTATGGCTACACCTTC. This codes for CASSLEAAPNYGYTF.

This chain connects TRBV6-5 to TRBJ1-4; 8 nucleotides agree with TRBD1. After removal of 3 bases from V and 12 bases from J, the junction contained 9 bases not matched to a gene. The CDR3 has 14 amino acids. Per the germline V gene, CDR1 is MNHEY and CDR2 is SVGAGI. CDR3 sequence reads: CASSYFQGAYELFF. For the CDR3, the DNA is TGTGCCAGCAGTTATTTCCAGGGGGCGTATGAACTGTTTTTT.

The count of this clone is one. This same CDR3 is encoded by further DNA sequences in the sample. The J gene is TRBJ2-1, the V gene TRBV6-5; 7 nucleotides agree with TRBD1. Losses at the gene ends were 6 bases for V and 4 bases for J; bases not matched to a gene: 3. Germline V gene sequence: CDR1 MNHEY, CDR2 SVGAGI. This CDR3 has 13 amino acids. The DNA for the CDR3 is TGTGCCAGCAGCCGGACAGGATACAATGAGCAGTTCTTC. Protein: CASSRTGYNEQFF.

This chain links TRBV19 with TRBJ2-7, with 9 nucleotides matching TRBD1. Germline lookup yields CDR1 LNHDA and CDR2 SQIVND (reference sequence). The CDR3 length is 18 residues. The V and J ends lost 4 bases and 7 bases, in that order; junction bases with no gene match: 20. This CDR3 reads CASSRSGTGPTRHGEQYF. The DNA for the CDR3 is TGTGCCAGTAGTAGATCCGGGACAGGGCCTACTCGTCACGGGGAGCAGTACTTC. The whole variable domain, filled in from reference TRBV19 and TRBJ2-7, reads DGGITQSPKYLFRKEGQNVTLSCEQNLNHDAMYWYRQDPGQGLRLIYYSQIVNDFQKGDIAEGYSVSREKKESFPLTVTSAQKNPTAFYLCASSRSGTGPTRHGEQYFGPGTRLTVT.

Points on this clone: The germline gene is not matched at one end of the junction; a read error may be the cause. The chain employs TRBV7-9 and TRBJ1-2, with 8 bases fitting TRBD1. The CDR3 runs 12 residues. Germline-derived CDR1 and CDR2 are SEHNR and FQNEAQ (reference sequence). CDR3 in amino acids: CASSLPDRGANF. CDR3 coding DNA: TGTGCCAGCAGCTTACCCGACAGGGGAGCGAACTTC. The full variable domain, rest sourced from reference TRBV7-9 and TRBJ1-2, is DTGVSQNPRHKITKRGQNVTFRCDPISEHNRLYWYRQTLGQGPEFLTYFQNEAQLEKSRLLSDRFSAERPKGSFSTLEIQRTEQGDSAMYLCASSLPDRGANFGSGTRLTVV.

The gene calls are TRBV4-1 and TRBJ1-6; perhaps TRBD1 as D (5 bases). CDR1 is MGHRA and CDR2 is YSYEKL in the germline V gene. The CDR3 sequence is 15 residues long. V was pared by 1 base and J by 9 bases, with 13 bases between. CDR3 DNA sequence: TGCGCCAGCAGCCAAGCGGGGGATGTAGGTTCACCCCTCCACTTT. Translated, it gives CASSQAGDVGSPLHF.

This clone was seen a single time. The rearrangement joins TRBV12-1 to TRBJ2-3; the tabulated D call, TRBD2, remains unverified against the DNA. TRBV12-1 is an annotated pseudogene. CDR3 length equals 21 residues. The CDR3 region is CASSLLYGTSGRAVGTDTQYF. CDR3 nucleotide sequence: TGTGCCAGCAGCTTACTTTACGGGACTAGCGGGAGGGCCGTGGGCACAGATACGCAGTATTTT.